The 23 T cell receptor beta chains given below trace back to one sample, sequenced in a study of T cell repertoires in cytomegalovirus infection. TCRdb re-analysed the reads in MiXCR, keeping a single row per CDR3 protein. The profile shows about a million distinct CDR3 sequences, about a third of them singletons. These receptors have no identified antigens. Specimen: cultured CD8+ T cells from PBMCs, collected from culture after CMV antigen stimulation. These receptors all stem from a human donor in good health (CMV status not recorded). Some clones in this sample may be carry-over from other donors' samples.

The J gene is TRBJ2-2, the V gene TRBV14, with TRBD1 identical over 12 bases. With V trimmed by 4 bases and J by 6 bases, 9 bases remained unmatched. The CDR3 spans 17 residues. CDR1 and CDR2 from the germline V gene are SGHDN and FVKESK. Here the CDR3 reads CASSLGQGALIPGELFF. DNA for the CDR3: TGTGCCAGCAGCCTGGGACAGGGGGCCCTAATCCCCGGGGAGCTGTTTTTT.

The J gene is TRBJ1-1, the V gene TRBV4-2, with TRBD1 matching 8 bases. Germline V gives CDR1 LGHNA, CDR2 YNFKEQ. Trimming at V came to 3 bases and at J to 1 base, leaving 22 bases not matched to a gene. This CDR3 region has 21 residues. CDR3 nucleotide sequence: TGTGCCAGCAGCCATCCGGTCCCAGGGCGACAGGGGATAAGCTCGAACACTGAAGCTTTCTTT. Its translation is CASSHPVPGRQGISSNTEAFF.

For this clonotype: The junction does not match germline at one end; this may be a read error. The J gene is TRBJ2-1, the V gene TRBV7-6, with 9 bases fitting TRBD2. CDR1 and CDR2 from the germline V gene are SGHVS and FNYEAQ. The CDR3 runs to 15 residues. CDR3: CVSSRGGAFYNEQFF. CDR3 DNA sequence: TGTGTCAGCAGCCGCGGGGGGGCGTTCTACAATGAGCAGTTCTTC.

CDR3 coding DNA: TGCAGCGCCCACGGAGCCACTAGCGGCTCCTACAATGAGCAGTTCTTC. Amino acid sequence: CSAHGATSGSYNEQFF. The rearrangement uses TRBV29-1 and TRBJ2-1; 8 nucleotides line up with TRBD2. The CDR3 extends over 16 amino acids. Germline CDR1 is SQVTM and CDR2 is ANQGSEA. Germline trimming cut 7 bases from V and 0 bases from J; bases unmatched to any gene: 11.

The chain's CDR3 is CAIEGRAGPNYGYTF. In DNA, the CDR3 is TGTGCCATCGAAGGGCGGGCAGGCCCTAACTATGGCTACACCTTC. The chain joins TRBV28 to TRBJ1-2; D unclear. This CDR3 has 15 amino acids. CDR1 and CDR2 (germline): MDHEN, SYDVKM. Trimming shortened V by 10 bases and J by 0 bases, and 18 bases separated the two germline ends.

This clonotype was counted a few times. The chain has TRBV6-5 and TRBJ1-4; TRBD1 is a possible D gene (6 bases). This CDR3 spans 15 amino acids. CDR1 MNHEY and CDR2 SVGAGI come from the germline V gene. Trimming removed 0 bases from V and 8 bases from J, with 13 bases in between. CDR3 bases: TGTGCCAGCAGTTACTCCACAGGGTTGAGGGAAAAACTGTTTTTT. Amino acid sequence: CASSYSTGLREKLFF.

The genes are TRBV6-2 or TRBV6-3 and TRBJ1-5, with a tentative D call TRBD1 (5 bases). The CDR3 runs 18 residues. The V end lost 2 bases, the J end lost 5 bases, and 22 bases lay between the germline ends. CDR1 is MNHEY and CDR2 is SVGEGT in the germline V gene. CDR3 sequence: CASSYRGGEGKVDQPQHF. CDR3 sequence (DNA): TGTGCCAGCAGTTACCGGGGGGGAGAGGGGAAAGTGGATCAGCCCCAGCATTTT.

This clonotype was detected only once. The CDR3 reads CASSPTGTGSTDTQYF. The DNA of the CDR3 is TGTGCCAGCAGCCCCACCGGGACAGGGAGCACAGATACGCAGTATTTT. The chain has TRBV12-3 or TRBV12-4 and TRBJ2-3; TRBD1 agrees at 9 bases. The CDR3 length is 16 residues. V trimming: 6 bases; J trimming: 0 bases; junction bases outside the gene matches: 7.

The table lists this clonotype with many counts. Here the CDR3 reads CASSLTSGGPSYEQYF. The CDR3 DNA reads as TGTGCCAGCAGCCTTACAAGCGGGGGCCCGTCATACGAGCAGTACTTC. The genes are TRBV7-2 and TRBJ2-7, with 8 bases lining up with TRBD2. The junction had 13 bases not matched to a gene; V was cut back by 5 bases and J by 4 bases. This CDR3 contains 16 residues. Per the germline V gene, CDR1 is SGHTA and CDR2 is FQGNSA. Combining the CDR3 with reference TRBV7-2 and TRBJ2-7 gives the whole variable domain GAGVSQSPSNKVTEKGKDVELRCDPISGHTALYWYRQSLGQGLEFLIYFQGNSAPDKSGLPSDRFSAERTGGSVSTLTIQRTQQEDSAVYLCASSLTSGGPSYEQYFGPGTRLTVT.

This chain connects TRBV4-1 to TRBJ2-1; TRBD1 or TRBD2 may be the D gene (5 bases each). Per the germline V gene, CDR1 is MGHRA and CDR2 is YSYEKL. This CDR3 has 14 amino acids. The germline V and J ends were trimmed by 2 bases and 10 bases, with 15 bases remaining between them. The chain's CDR3 is CASSQYTGPGEQFF. CDR3 in DNA: TGCGCCAGCAGCCAATATACGGGGCCAGGGGAGCAGTTCTTC.

The gene calls are TRBV5-4 and TRBJ2-1, with 8 bases lining up with TRBD2. CDR1 and CDR2 (germline): SGHNT, YYREEE (reference sequence). The CDR3 totals 18 residues. V lost 4 bases and J lost 0; bases outside the gene matches: 12. CDR3 loop: CASSPPEERGSSYNEQFF. In nucleotides, the CDR3 is TGTGCCAGCAGCCCGCCTGAAGAGCGGGGGAGCTCCTACAATGAGCAGTTCTTC.

This clonotype has just a few counts. The V gene is TRBV12-3 or TRBV12-4, the J gene TRBJ2-3; D is possibly TRBD2 (6 bases). The CDR3 is 17 amino acids. With 5 bases removed from V and 5 bases from J, the gap between germline ends came to 23 bases. CDR3: CASSPDPSSRGKDTQYF. The CDR3 nucleotides are TGTGCCAGCAGTCCAGACCCGTCTAGCCGGGGGAAAGATACGCAGTATTTT.

The chain carries TRBV6-1 and TRBJ2-1, with D perhaps matching TRBD2 (6 bases). The CDR3 is 13 amino acids. Trimming cost V 6 bases and J 8 bases, with 14 bases left between them. Germline V CDR1 and CDR2: MNHNS, SASEGT. The CDR3 DNA reads TGTGCCAGCAGCCGGGAGTGGGGGGATGAGCAGTTCTTC. This codes for CASSREWGDEQFF.

The chain uses TRBV6-6 and TRBJ2-7, with 8 positions matching TRBD2. Per germline, CDR1 MNHNY and CDR2 SVGAGI (reference sequence). Trimming at V came to 7 bases and at J to 0 bases, leaving 5 bases not matched to a gene. CDR3 size: 14 residues. CDR3 bases: TGTGCCAGCACCCCGGGGGGGTTCTCCTACGAGCAGTACGTC. Its translation is CASTPGGFSYEQYV.

This clonotype has more than one count but fewer than ten. The chain links TRBV7-2 to TRBJ2-3, with TRBD1 matching over 7 bases. The CDR3 consists of 15 residues. Unmatched junction bases numbered 7, after V lost 2 bases and J lost 5 bases. Germline CDR1 SGHTA, CDR2 FQGNSA. The CDR3 bases are TGTGCCAGCAGCTTATTCCGGGACAGTGGAGATACGCAGTATTTT. It is translated as CASSLFRDSGDTQYF.

This clonotype was observed a few times. This rearrangement joins TRBV5-6 to TRBJ2-1; the match to TRBD1 covers 10 bases. The CDR3 length is 15 residues. Per germline, CDR1 SGHDT and CDR2 YYEEEE. Trimming removed 3 bases from V and 7 bases from J; junction bases left unmatched: 7. DNA of the CDR3: TGTGCCAGCAGCTCCGGGACAGGGGCCCAGAATGAGCAGTTCTTC. It encodes CASSSGTGAQNEQFF.

The chain employs TRBV7-6 and TRBJ2-5; D unresolved. With 7 bases removed from V and 0 bases from J, the gap between germline ends came to 15 bases. The CDR3 sequence is 15 residues long. The V gene's germline CDR1 is SGHVS and CDR2 FNYEAQ. As DNA, the CDR3 is TGTGCCAGCACCCTCCGCAGCAGTTACCAAGAGACCCAGTACTTC. It yields the protein CASTLRSSYQETQYF.

This clonotype was detected a few times. This chain uses TRBV19 with TRBJ2-5; weak D call: TRBD2 (6 bases). This CDR3 comprises 17 residues. Per the germline V gene, CDR1 is LNHDA and CDR2 is SQIVND (reference sequence). V lost 2 bases, J lost 2 bases, and 18 bases lay in between. Written as DNA, the CDR3 is TGTGCCAGTAGTATACCAAAAAACTCGGAGGGTCAAGAGACCCAGTACTTC. It specifies CASSIPKNSEGQETQYF.

The J gene is TRBJ2-1, the V gene TRBV27, with D possibly TRBD1 on 5 matching bases. Between the trimmed V and J ends, which lost 0 bases and 3 bases, there was a span of 9 bases. The CDR3 contains 15 residues. CDR1 is MNHEY and CDR2 is SMNVEV in the germline V gene (reference sequence). This CDR3 is CASSLSQGLYNEQFF. The DNA of the CDR3 is TGTGCCAGCAGTTTATCGCAGGGTCTCTACAATGAGCAGTTCTTC.

This chain joins TRBV11-2 and TRBJ2-1; 10 bases fit TRBD1. Trimming took 5 bases from V and 3 from J; bases not matched to a gene: 7. Germline V CDR1 and CDR2: SGHAT, FQNNGV. The CDR3 has 16 residues. The CDR3 loop is CASSHSGTGVYNEQFF. CDR3 nucleotides: TGTGCCAGCAGCCATTCCGGGACAGGGGTCTACAATGAGCAGTTCTTC.

This clonotype occurred a few times. The chain carries TRBV6-1 and TRBJ2-1; no definite D call. Germline lookup yields CDR1 MNHNS and CDR2 SASEGT. V was clipped by 6 bases and J by 4 bases, with 10 bases between them. The CDR3 covers 13 residues. Here the CDR3 DNA reads TGTGCCAGCAGCTCAACAATTTACAATGAGCAGTTCTTC. It specifies CASSSTIYNEQFF.

There are a few counts of this clonotype. The chain links TRBV19 to TRBJ2-7; D gene unclear. Germline V lookup: CDR1 LNHDA, CDR2 SQIVND (reference sequence). Trimming removed 5 bases from V and 1 base from J, with 15 bases in between. The CDR3 extends over 15 amino acids. The CDR3 sequence is CASSPPGRRSYEQYF. The CDR3 DNA reads TGTGCCAGTAGTCCCCCCGGGCGACGGTCCTACGAGCAGTACTTC.

This clonotype was picked up a small number of times. This sequence joins TRBV7-9 and TRBJ2-1, with 8 bases that match TRBD1. The V gene end was trimmed by 4 bases and the J gene end by 1 base; junction bases not matched to a gene: 6. Germline V gives CDR1 SEHNR, CDR2 FQNEAQ (reference sequence). There are 16 residues in the CDR3. In nucleotides, the CDR3 is TGTGCCAGCAGCTCAACGACAGGGGAGTCCTACAATGAGCAGTTCTTC. This codes for CASSSTTGESYNEQFF.